The 18 T cell receptor beta chains below all came from one sample that was sequenced in a study of shared clonotypes between healthy human individuals. Profiled with immunoSEQ multiplex PCR; TCRdb holds only in-frame clones, not every one. The data hold some 2.3 million clones, with approximately 95% observed a single time. The sample was naive CD4+ T cells from PBMCs. Subset here: CD45RA+ positively selected. These receptors originate from a man younger than 35 in good health. Some clones in this sample may be carry-over from other donors' samples.

The CDR3 loop is CASSEMKGGILDEQYF. The CDR3 DNA follows: TGTGCCAGCAGTGAAATGAAGGGAGGGATTCTCGACGAGCAGTACTTC. This chain uses TRBV6-1 with TRBJ2-7, with 7 bases lining up with TRBD2. V lost 2 bases and J lost 5; bases outside the gene matches: 12. Looked up from germline, CDR1 is MNHNS and CDR2 is SASEGT. The CDR3 length is 16 residues.

The chain joins TRBV29-1 to TRBJ2-1; 8 bases match TRBD1. CDR3 size: 14 residues. CDR1 is SQVTM, CDR2 ANQGSEA, per germline. V lost 6 bases and J lost 2; bases outside the gene matches: 6. The CDR3 loop reads CSVAGQGPYNEQFF. DNA for the CDR3: TGCAGCGTCGCAGGACAGGGCCCCTACAATGAGCAGTTCTTC.

The gene calls are TRBV6-5 and TRBJ2-7, with D perhaps matching TRBD1 or TRBD2 (5 bases each). This CDR3 is built from 13 residues. Germline CDR1 and CDR2: MNHEY and SVGAGI. The V gene lost 3 bases and the J gene lost 4 bases, with 10 bases spanning the gap. CDR3 sequence reads: CASSYEGRYEQYF. In DNA, the CDR3 is TGTGCCAGCAGTTATGAGGGGCGGTACGAGCAGTACTTC.

The sample holds one count of this clone. The CDR3 region has the DNA TGTGCCAGCAGGGACAGGATAAACTATGGCTACACCTTC. This gives the protein CASRDRINYGYTF. The genes are TRBV25-1 and TRBJ1-2, with 7 positions matching TRBD1. The CDR3 length is 13 residues. Germline V gene data show CDR1 as MGHDK and CDR2 as SYGVNS. Unmatched junction bases numbered 3, after V lost 6 bases and J lost 2 bases.

The rearrangement uses TRBV2 and TRBJ2-5; D gene unclear. Trimming stripped 2 bases from V and 5 bases from J, with 12 bases between. Germline CDR1 SNHLY, CDR2 FYNNEI. This CDR3 contains 14 residues. CDR3 amino acids: CASSEQLGGETQYF. For the CDR3, the DNA is TGTGCCAGCAGTGAACAATTGGGTGGCGAGACCCAGTACTTC.

The rearrangement uses TRBV6-5 and TRBJ1-1, with 9 bases aligning to TRBD1. Trimming took 5 bases from V and 4 from J; bases not matched to a gene: 8. The germline V gene encodes CDR1 MNHEY and CDR2 SVGAGI. There are 15 residues in the CDR3. The CDR3 protein is CASSLNRGQGTEAFF. DNA of the CDR3: TGTGCCAGCAGTCTTAACAGGGGGCAGGGCACTGAAGCTTTCTTT.

The chain employs TRBV27 and TRBJ1-1; D is uncertain. V lost 5 bases and J 5 bases, leaving 12 bases between the germline ends. There are 13 residues in the CDR3. CDR1 is MNHEY and CDR2 is SMNVEV in the germline V gene (reference sequence). CDR3 bases: TGTGCCAGCAGTAGGACGGGTAGGACTGAAGCTTTCTTT. As protein: CASSRTGRTEAFF.

The chain combines TRBV14 with TRBJ1-4; D unresolved. The CDR3 is 15 residues long. From germline, CDR1 is SGHDN and CDR2 FVKESK. Deletions cut 0 bases from V and 8 bases from J, with 13 bases between. The CDR3 sequence is CASSQEYRDREKLFF. The CDR3 nucleotides are TGTGCCAGCAGCCAAGAGTATAGGGATCGCGAAAAACTGTTTTTT. Combining the CDR3 with reference TRBV14 and TRBJ1-4 gives the whole variable domain EAGVTQFPSHSVIEKGQTVTLRCDPISGHDNLYWYRRVMGKEIKFLLHFVKESKQDESGMPNNRFLAERTGGTYSTLKVQPAELEDSGVYFCASSQEYRDREKLFFGSGTQLSVL.

This chain links TRBV27 with TRBJ1-6, with unresolved D. This CDR3 is 16 amino acids long. CDR1 and CDR2 (germline): MNHEY, SMNVEV (reference sequence). Trimming took 2 bases from V and 9 from J, leaving 17 bases between them. The CDR3 DNA sequence: TGTGCCAGCAGTTTACATGGGCCAAAAGATGGTTCACCCCTCCACTTT. Translation: CASSLHGPKDGSPLHF.

V is TRBV19 and J is TRBJ1-5; no definite D call. CDR1 and CDR2 (germline): LNHDA, SQIVND (reference sequence). CDR3 length: 15 residues. Trimming shortened V by 4 bases and J by 7 bases, and 17 bases separated the two germline ends. The CDR3 here is CASSKRGTTTQPQHF. Written as DNA, the CDR3 is TGTGCCAGTAGTAAGCGGGGAACAACGACCCAGCCCCAGCATTTT.

This clone came up once. The chain links TRBV7-3 to TRBJ2-7; no reliable D call. The CDR3 extends over 15 amino acids. V lost 4 bases to trimming and J lost 0 bases, with 13 bases between them. Germline V gene sequence: CDR1 SGHTA, CDR2 FQGTGA. CDR3 sequence: CASSSGPNPSYEQYF. The CDR3, as DNA: TGTGCCAGCAGCTCAGGACCTAACCCCTCCTACGAGCAGTACTTC.

This chain connects TRBV7-2 to TRBJ2-1; 12 nucleotides match TRBD2. The CDR3 totals 13 residues. Germline V CDR1 and CDR2: SGHTA, FQGNSA. V gave up 1 base and J gave up 15 bases; unmatched junction bases: 4. CDR3 sequence reads: CASSLEASGRAFF. The CDR3 DNA is TGTGCCAGCAGCTTAGAGGCTAGCGGGAGGGCGTTCTTC.

V gene TRBV7-9 combines with J gene TRBJ2-7; 8 nucleotides agree with TRBD1. The CDR3 spans 15 residues. Germline V gives CDR1 SEHNR, CDR2 FQNEAQ (reference sequence). V trimming: 4 bases; J trimming: 1 base; junction bases outside the gene matches: 6. The DNA for the CDR3 is TGTGCCAGCAGCTCGACAGGGGCCCCATCCTACGAGCAGTACTTC. Its protein is CASSSTGAPSYEQYF.

For this clone: The same CDR3 is also encoded by other DNA sequences in this sample. V usage is TRBV5-1 and J usage is TRBJ1-3; 7 nucleotides match TRBD1. Germline CDR1 is SGHRS and CDR2 is YFSETQ. Losses at the gene ends were 4 bases for V and 4 bases for J; bases not matched to a gene: 5. CDR3 length: 14 amino acids. CDR3 in amino acids: CASSPGGSGNTIYF. CDR3 nucleotides: TGCGCCAGCAGCCCAGGGGGTTCCGGAAACACCATATATTTT.

V and J are TRBV7-9 and TRBJ1-1; possibly TRBD1 for D (6 bases). Germline CDR1 is SEHNR and CDR2 is FQNEAQ (reference sequence). The CDR3 consists of 14 residues. V lost 5 bases and J 0 bases, leaving 10 bases between the germline ends. The chain's CDR3 is CASSKQGVNTEAFF. CDR3 in DNA: TGTGCCAGCAGCAAACAGGGTGTGAACACTGAAGCTTTCTTT.

Worth noting for this clone: Compared with germline, one end of the junction differs, possibly owing to a read error. This chain uses TRBV11-2 with TRBJ2-7, with D perhaps TRBD1 (6 bases). The CDR3 runs to 13 residues. Germline CDR1 reads SGHAT; CDR2 reads FQNNGV. CDR3 residues: CASSLEGAGTLDF. In nucleotides, the CDR3 is TGTGCCAGCAGCTTAGAGGGGGCCGGGACATTGGACTTC.

The gene calls are TRBV29-1 and TRBJ2-1; D gene unclear. CDR1 is SQVTM and CDR2 is ANQGSEA in the germline V gene. CDR3 size: 13 residues. Trimming stripped 7 bases from V and 1 base from J, with 11 bases between. The DNA for the CDR3 is TGCAGCGGAGAGGCGGCATCCTACAATGAGCAGTTCTTC. Its protein is CSGEAASYNEQFF.

This chain connects TRBV11-2 to TRBJ2-3, with D possibly being TRBD1 (5 bases). With 5 bases removed from V and 4 bases from J, the gap between germline ends came to 13 bases. The length of the CDR3 is 14 residues. Looked up from germline, CDR1 is SGHAT and CDR2 is FQNNGV. Written as DNA, the CDR3 is TGTGCCAGCAGCCGACAAGGGGTACCAGATACGCAGTATTTT. It yields the protein CASSRQGVPDTQYF.